Each of the 21 T cell receptor beta chains below was sequenced from the same sample in a study of OX40 agonist ivuxolimab in advanced cancers. Generated by immunoSEQ multiplex PCR, the TCRdb table keeps only in-frame clones and is missing some. The sample yields 52,000 or so clones, less than 90% seen once. Sample: CD4+ or CD8+ T cells sorted from blood, taken in a trial of the OX40 agonist ivuxolimab. The source of these receptors is an adult with an advanced solid tumor such as melanoma, head and neck, liver or kidney cancer.

V is TRBV6-1 and J is TRBJ2-1; 14 bases are a match to TRBD2. Per the germline V gene, CDR1 is MNHNS and CDR2 is SASEGT. The CDR3 is 15 residues long. V shed 5 bases and J 5 bases; nucleotides not matched to a gene: 2. This CDR3 reads CASSPGLAGDNEQFF. The CDR3 nucleotides read TGTGCCAGCAGTCCGGGACTAGCGGGAGACAATGAGCAGTTCTTC.

The rearrangement links TRBV5-4 to TRBJ1-2; D not certain. Germline V lookup: CDR1 SGHNT, CDR2 YYREEE (reference sequence). This CDR3 comprises 13 residues. V lost 1 base, J lost 7 bases, and 11 bases lay in between. The CDR3 coding sequence is TGTGCCAGCAGCTTGATAACCGGGAGTGGCTACACCTTC. Its translation: CASSLITGSGYTF.

The chain has TRBV11-2 and TRBJ1-1; D is undetermined. This CDR3 is 14 amino acids long. CDR1 and CDR2 from the germline V gene are SGHAT and FQNNGV. The V end lost 4 bases, the J end lost 5 bases, and 14 bases lay between the germline ends. For the CDR3, the DNA is TGTGCCAGCAGCTACACAACGGGAGGGACTGAAGCTTTCTTT. This translates into CASSYTTGGTEAFF.

This clone was seen once. The genes are TRBV5-5 and TRBJ1-5; D remains unclear. The V end lost 4 bases, the J end lost 0 bases, and 11 bases lay between the germline ends. Per germline, CDR1 SGHKS and CDR2 YYEKEE (reference sequence). This CDR3 contains 15 residues. The CDR3 here is CASSPEYHSNQPQHF. CDR3 sequence (DNA): TGTGCCAGCAGCCCTGAATATCATAGCAATCAGCCCCAGCATTTT.

The chain joins TRBV10-3 to TRBJ2-3; TRBD2 agrees at 9 bases. The CDR3 has 18 amino acids. Looked up from germline, CDR1 is ENHRY and CDR2 is SYGVKD. Losses at the gene ends were 6 bases for V and 5 bases for J; bases not matched to a gene: 18. CDR3 DNA sequence: TGTGCCATCAGCTCCCGAGGGGAGATGGCGGGGGGGTTAGATACGCAGTATTTT. Translated, it gives CAISSRGEMAGGLDTQYF.

V gene TRBV6-5 combines with J gene TRBJ2-7; D is uncertain. V was shortened by 6 bases and J by 3 bases, with 15 bases between the two germline ends. Germline-derived CDR1 and CDR2 are MNHEY and SVGAGI. The CDR3 totals 14 residues. This chain's CDR3 is CASRRDGPNYEQYF. CDR3 coding DNA: TGTGCCAGCAGACGAGACGGTCCTAACTACGAGCAGTACTTC.

J is TRBJ2-7 and V is TRBV4-3, with TRBD2 identical over 9 bases. CDR1 is LGHNA and CDR2 is YSLEER in the germline V gene. This CDR3 contains 16 residues. V shed 1 base, J shed 6 bases, and the junction held 10 bases outside the gene matches. CDR3: CASSQVGGGGVGEQYF. CDR3 nucleotides: TGCGCCAGCAGCCAAGTAGGTGGCGGGGGGGTCGGCGAGCAGTACTTC.

The chain uses TRBV28 and TRBJ1-2, with D tentatively TRBD1 (6 bases). Germline lookup yields CDR1 MDHEN and CDR2 SYDVKM. The germline V and J ends were trimmed by 10 bases and 6 bases, with 18 bases remaining between them. This CDR3 has 13 residues. This CDR3 reads CATDQGRGNGYTF. The CDR3, as DNA: TGTGCCACCGATCAGGGGCGCGGGAATGGCTACACCTTC.

The rearrangement links TRBV5-6 to TRBJ2-2; D gene uncertain. Germline assignment: CDR1 SGHDT and CDR2 YYEEEE. This CDR3 is built from 13 residues. Trimming stripped 1 base from V and 5 bases from J, with 6 bases between. The CDR3 loop is CASSLKGTGELFF. For the CDR3, the DNA is TGTGCCAGCAGCTTGAAGGGAACCGGGGAGCTGTTTTTT. Full variable domain (rest looked up from reference TRBV5-6 and TRBJ2-2): DAGVTQSPTHLIKTRGQQVTLRCSPKSGHDTVSWYQQALGQGPQFIFQYYEEEERQRGNFPDRFSGHQFPNYSSELNVNALLLGDSALYLCASSLKGTGELFFGEGSRLTVL.

This chain uses TRBV7-2 with TRBJ2-5; possible D gene TRBD1, 5 bases. The CDR3 is 15 amino acids. With 5 bases removed from V and 4 bases from J, the gap between germline ends came to 17 bases. CDR1 is SGHTA, CDR2 FQGNSA, per germline. The CDR3 is CASSPQTVKGETQYF. Written as DNA, the CDR3 is TGTGCCAGCAGCCCCCAGACAGTTAAAGGAGAGACCCAGTACTTC.

The V call is TRBV7-6, the J call TRBJ2-2, with a weak D call TRBD2 (7 bases). Deletions cut 2 bases from V and 3 bases from J, with 10 bases between. The CDR3 totals 15 residues. CDR1 SGHVS and CDR2 FNYEAQ come from the germline V gene. This CDR3 is CASSLSGGHTGELFF. CDR3 DNA: TGTGCCAGCAGCTTATCCGGGGGGCACACCGGGGAGCTGTTTTTT.

This rearrangement joins TRBV10-3 to TRBJ2-1; 8 nucleotides agree with TRBD2. The germline V gene encodes CDR1 ENHRY and CDR2 SYGVKD. The CDR3 extends over 14 amino acids. The J segment lost 4 bases and the V segment lost 6 bases, leaving 5 bases of the junction unmatched. CDR3 in amino acids: CAISTTSGYNEQFF. Here the CDR3 DNA reads TGTGCCATCAGCACTACTAGCGGATACAATGAGCAGTTCTTC.

This clone was seen once. The V call is TRBV21-1, the J call TRBJ2-7; the table names TRBD1, a call not compared with the DNA. TRBV21-1 is classified as a pseudogene. The CDR3 sequence is 15 residues long. The CDR3 DNA follows: TGTGCCAGCAGCACCCGGGACAGGGGCTCTCACGAGCAGTACTTC. This gives the protein CASSTRDRGSHEQYF.

V gene TRBV4-2 combines with J gene TRBJ1-2; D call uncertain. CDR1 LGHNA and CDR2 YNFKEQ come from the germline V gene. V shed 5 bases and J shed 4 bases, with 11 bases lying between them. The CDR3 extends over 13 amino acids. The CDR3 protein is CASSDPKFYGYTF. CDR3 DNA sequence: TGTGCCAGCAGCGATCCAAAATTCTATGGCTACACCTTC.

This clone has only a few counts. The rearrangement links TRBV2 to TRBJ1-5; D is perhaps TRBD1 (5 bases). There are 17 residues in the CDR3. Germline-derived CDR1 and CDR2 are SNHLY and FYNNEI. Trimming pared 8 bases from V and 0 bases from J, leaving 20 bases between. In DNA, the CDR3 is TGTGCCAGCGGGGGGGTCGGCTACACTTATAGCAATCAGCCCCAGCATTTT. Protein product: CASGGVGYTYSNQPQHF.

This sequence joins TRBV5-1 and TRBJ2-5; D is ambiguous. The CDR3 is 13 amino acids. Germline loops: CDR1 SGHRS, CDR2 YFSETQ. Trimming pared 4 bases from V and 1 base from J, leaving 8 bases between. The CDR3 spells CASSRDGQETQYF. DNA of the CDR3: TGCGCCAGCAGCAGAGACGGCCAAGAGACCCAGTACTTC.

This chain joins TRBV6-5 and TRBJ2-7; 9 nucleotides line up with TRBD1. Unmatched junction bases numbered 3, after V lost 5 bases and J lost 1 base. In germline, CDR1 is MNHEY, CDR2 SVGAGI. CDR3 length equals 14 residues. CDR3 residues: CASSDGTGSYEQYF. DNA for the CDR3: TGTGCCAGCAGTGACGGGACAGGGTCCTACGAGCAGTACTTC.

A single count supports this clone. The chain carries TRBV6-5 and TRBJ1-1; D is unclear. The V end lost 6 bases, the J end lost 0 bases, and 8 bases lay between the germline ends. The germline V gene has CDR1 MNHEY and CDR2 SVGAGI. This CDR3 is built from 13 residues. CDR3 bases: TGTGCCAGCAGGGAAGGGCTGAACACTGAAGCTTTCTTT. As protein: CASREGLNTEAFF.

This clone has a single count. This chain joins TRBV6-5 and TRBJ2-7; D perhaps matches TRBD1 (6 bases). Germline V gene data show CDR1 as MNHEY and CDR2 as SVGAGI. The CDR3 contains 15 residues. Deletions cut 5 bases from V and 1 base from J, with 15 bases between. DNA of the CDR3: TGTGCCAGCAGTCGGAACAGGGAGCCGTCCTACGAGCAGTACTTC. This codes for CASSRNREPSYEQYF.

The chain combines TRBV5-4 with TRBJ1-1; D not resolved. Per the germline V gene, CDR1 is SGHNT and CDR2 is YYREEE (reference sequence). With 4 bases removed from V and 5 bases from J, the gap between germline ends came to 12 bases. The CDR3 loop spans 13 amino acids. The CDR3 DNA reads as TGTGCCAGCAGCCAAGATTCCGGGACTGAAGCTTTCTTT. Translating it yields CASSQDSGTEAFF.

V usage is TRBV18 and J usage is TRBJ1-5, with TRBD1 matching over 8 bases. The germline CDR1 and CDR2 sequences are KGHSH and LQKENI. The CDR3 has 15 residues. V lost 1 base to trimming and J lost 7 bases; unmatched junction nucleotides: 6. CDR3 in DNA: TGTGCCAGCTCACCACGGACAGGGCAGGACCAGCCCCAGCATTTT. It specifies CASSPRTGQDQPQHF.